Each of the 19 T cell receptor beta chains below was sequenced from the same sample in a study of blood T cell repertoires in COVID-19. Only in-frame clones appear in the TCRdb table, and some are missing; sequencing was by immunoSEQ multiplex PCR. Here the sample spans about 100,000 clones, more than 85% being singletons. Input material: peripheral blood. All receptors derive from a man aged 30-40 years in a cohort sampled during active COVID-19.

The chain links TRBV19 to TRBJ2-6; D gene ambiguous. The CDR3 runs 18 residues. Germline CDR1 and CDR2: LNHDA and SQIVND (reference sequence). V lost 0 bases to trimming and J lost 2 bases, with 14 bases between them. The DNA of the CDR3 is TGTGCCAGTAGTATAGATCCAGGCAGTAGGCCTGGGGCCAACGTCCTGACTTTC. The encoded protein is CASSIDPGSRPGANVLTF.

The CDR3 DNA sequence: TGTGCCAGCTCTTGGGCAGGGAGGCAGCCCCAGCATTTT. Protein: CASSWAGRQPQHF. This chain connects TRBV6-5 to TRBJ1-5; D is possibly TRBD1 (5 bases). V was trimmed by 8 bases and J by 7 bases, leaving 15 bases between them. This CDR3 comprises 13 residues. Looked up from germline, CDR1 is MNHEY and CDR2 is SVGAGI.

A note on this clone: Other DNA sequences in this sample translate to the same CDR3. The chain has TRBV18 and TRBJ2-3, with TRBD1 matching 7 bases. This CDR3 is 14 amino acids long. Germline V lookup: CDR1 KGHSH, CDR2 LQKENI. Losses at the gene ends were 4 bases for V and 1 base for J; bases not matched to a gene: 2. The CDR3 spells CASSLGQGTDTQYF. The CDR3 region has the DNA TGTGCCAGCTCACTCGGACAGGGCACAGATACGCAGTATTTT. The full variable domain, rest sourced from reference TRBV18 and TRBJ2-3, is NAGVMQNPRHLVRRRGQEARLRCSPMKGHSHVYWYRQLPEEGLKFMVYLQKENIIDESGMPKERFSAEFPKEGPSILRIQQVVRGDSAAYFCASSLGQGTDTQYFGPGTRLTVL.

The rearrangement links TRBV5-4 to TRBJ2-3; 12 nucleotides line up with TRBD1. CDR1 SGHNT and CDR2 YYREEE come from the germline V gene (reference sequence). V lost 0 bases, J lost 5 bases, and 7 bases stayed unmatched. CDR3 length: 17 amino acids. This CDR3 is CASSLAKGQGALDTQYF. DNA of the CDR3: TGTGCCAGCAGCTTGGCCAAGGGACAGGGGGCGCTAGATACGCAGTATTTT.

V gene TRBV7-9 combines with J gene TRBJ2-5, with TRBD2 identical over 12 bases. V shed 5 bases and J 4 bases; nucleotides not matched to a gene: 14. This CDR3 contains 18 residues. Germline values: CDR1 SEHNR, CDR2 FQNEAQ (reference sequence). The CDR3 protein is CASSNPIGSSGGAETQYF. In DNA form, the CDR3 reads TGTGCCAGCAGCAACCCGATCGGGTCTAGCGGGGGGGCAGAGACCCAGTACTTC.

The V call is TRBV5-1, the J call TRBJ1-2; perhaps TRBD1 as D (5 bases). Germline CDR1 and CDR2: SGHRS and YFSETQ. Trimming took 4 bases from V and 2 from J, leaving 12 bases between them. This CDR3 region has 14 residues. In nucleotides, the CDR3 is TGCGCCAGCAGCAGGGGCGGCGCGAACTATGGCTACACCTTC. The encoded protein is CASSRGGANYGYTF.

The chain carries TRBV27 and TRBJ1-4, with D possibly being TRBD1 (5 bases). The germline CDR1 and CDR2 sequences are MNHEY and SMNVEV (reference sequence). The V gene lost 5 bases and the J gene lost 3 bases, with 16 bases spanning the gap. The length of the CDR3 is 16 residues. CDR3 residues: CASSVGPGLSNEKLFF. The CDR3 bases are TGTGCCAGCAGTGTCGGCCCGGGACTATCTAATGAAAAACTGTTTTTT.

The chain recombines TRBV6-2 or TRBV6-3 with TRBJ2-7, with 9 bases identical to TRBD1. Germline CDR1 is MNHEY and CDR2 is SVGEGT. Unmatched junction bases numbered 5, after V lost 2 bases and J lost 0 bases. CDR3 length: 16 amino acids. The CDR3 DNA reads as TGTGCCAGCAGTTACCGGGGGACAGGGATCTCCTACGAGCAGTACTTC. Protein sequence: CASSYRGTGISYEQYF.

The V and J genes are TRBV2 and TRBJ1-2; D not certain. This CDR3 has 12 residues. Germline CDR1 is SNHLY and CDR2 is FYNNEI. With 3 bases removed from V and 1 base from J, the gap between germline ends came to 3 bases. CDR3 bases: TGTGCCAGCAGTGACAATAACTATGGCTACACCTTC. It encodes CASSDNNYGYTF.

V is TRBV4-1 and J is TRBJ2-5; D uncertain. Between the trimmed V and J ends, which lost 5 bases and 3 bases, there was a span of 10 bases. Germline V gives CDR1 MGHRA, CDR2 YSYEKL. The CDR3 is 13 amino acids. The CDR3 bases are TGCGCCAGCAGCTATCGTACGGAAGAGACCCAGTACTTC. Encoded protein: CASSYRTEETQYF.

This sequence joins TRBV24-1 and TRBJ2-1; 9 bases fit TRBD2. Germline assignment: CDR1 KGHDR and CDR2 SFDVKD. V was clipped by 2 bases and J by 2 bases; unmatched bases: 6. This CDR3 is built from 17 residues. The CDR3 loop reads CATSDWASGETYNEQFF. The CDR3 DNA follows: TGTGCCACCAGTGATTGGGCTAGCGGGGAAACCTACAATGAGCAGTTCTTC.

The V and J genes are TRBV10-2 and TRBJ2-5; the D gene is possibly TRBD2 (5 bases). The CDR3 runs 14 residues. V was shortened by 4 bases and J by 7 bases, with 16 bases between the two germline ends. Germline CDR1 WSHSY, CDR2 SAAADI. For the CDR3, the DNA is TGCGCCAGCAGTGTGGGCACGGGATTGGGGACCCAGTACTTC. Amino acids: CASSVGTGLGTQYF.

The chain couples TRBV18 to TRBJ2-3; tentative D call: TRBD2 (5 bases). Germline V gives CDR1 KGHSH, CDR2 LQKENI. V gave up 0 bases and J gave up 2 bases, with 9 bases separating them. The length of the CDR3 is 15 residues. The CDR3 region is CASSPPTTNTDTQYF. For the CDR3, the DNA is TGTGCCAGCTCACCACCGACTACCAACACAGATACGCAGTATTTT.

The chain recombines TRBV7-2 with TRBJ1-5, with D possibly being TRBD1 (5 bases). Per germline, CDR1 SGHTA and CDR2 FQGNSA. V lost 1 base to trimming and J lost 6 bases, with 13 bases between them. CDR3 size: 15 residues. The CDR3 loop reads CASSLDVGQFQPQHF. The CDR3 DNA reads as TGTGCCAGCAGCTTAGATGTGGGGCAATTTCAGCCCCAGCATTTT.

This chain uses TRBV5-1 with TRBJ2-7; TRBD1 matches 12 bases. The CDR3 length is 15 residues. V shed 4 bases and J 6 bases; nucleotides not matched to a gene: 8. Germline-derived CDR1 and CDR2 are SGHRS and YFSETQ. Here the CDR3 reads CASSGPGQGASEQYF. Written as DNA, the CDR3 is TGCGCCAGCAGCGGTCCGGGACAGGGGGCCTCCGAGCAGTACTTC.

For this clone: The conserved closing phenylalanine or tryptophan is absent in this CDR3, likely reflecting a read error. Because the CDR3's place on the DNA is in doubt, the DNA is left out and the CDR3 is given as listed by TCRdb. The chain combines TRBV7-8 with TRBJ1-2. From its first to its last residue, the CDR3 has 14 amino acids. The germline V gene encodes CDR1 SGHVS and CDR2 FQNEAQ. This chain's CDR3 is CASSLEVAASPRVL.

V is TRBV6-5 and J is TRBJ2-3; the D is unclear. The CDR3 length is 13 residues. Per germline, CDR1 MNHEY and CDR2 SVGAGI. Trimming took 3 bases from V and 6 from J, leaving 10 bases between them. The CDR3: CASSYQVWDTQYF. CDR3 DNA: TGTGCCAGCAGTTATCAGGTTTGGGATACGCAGTATTTT.

The CDR3 DNA sequence: TGTGCCAGCAGGGTCACAGGTTATAAGGGCAATCAGCCCCAGCATTTT. This codes for CASRVTGYKGNQPQHF. The V call is TRBV2, the J call TRBJ1-5; D is possibly TRBD1 (5 bases). With 6 bases removed from V and 2 bases from J, the gap between germline ends came to 17 bases. Germline-derived CDR1 and CDR2 are SNHLY and FYNNEI. The CDR3 has 16 residues.

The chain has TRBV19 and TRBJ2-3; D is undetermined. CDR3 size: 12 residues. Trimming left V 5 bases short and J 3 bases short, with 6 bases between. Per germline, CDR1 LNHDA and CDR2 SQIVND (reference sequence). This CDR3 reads CASSLNTDTQYF. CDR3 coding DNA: TGTGCCAGTAGTTTAAATACAGATACGCAGTATTTT. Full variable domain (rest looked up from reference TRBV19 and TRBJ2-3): DGGITQSPKYLFRKEGQNVTLSCEQNLNHDAMYWYRQDPGQGLRLIYYSQIVNDFQKGDIAEGYSVSREKKESFPLTVTSAQKNPTAFYLCASSLNTDTQYFGPGTRLTVL.